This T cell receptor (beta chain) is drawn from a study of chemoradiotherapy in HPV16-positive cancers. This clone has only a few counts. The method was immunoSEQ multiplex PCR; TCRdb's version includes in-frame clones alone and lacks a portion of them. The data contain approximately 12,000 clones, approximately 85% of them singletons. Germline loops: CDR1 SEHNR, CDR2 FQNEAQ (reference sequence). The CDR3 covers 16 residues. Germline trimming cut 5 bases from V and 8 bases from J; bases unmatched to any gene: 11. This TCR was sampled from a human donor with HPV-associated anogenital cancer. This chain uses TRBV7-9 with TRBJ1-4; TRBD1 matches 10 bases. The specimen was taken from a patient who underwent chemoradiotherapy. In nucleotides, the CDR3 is TGTGCCAGCAGCACCAGGGGGACAGGGGAGCAAGAAAAACTGTTTTTT. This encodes CASSTRGTGEQEKLFF.